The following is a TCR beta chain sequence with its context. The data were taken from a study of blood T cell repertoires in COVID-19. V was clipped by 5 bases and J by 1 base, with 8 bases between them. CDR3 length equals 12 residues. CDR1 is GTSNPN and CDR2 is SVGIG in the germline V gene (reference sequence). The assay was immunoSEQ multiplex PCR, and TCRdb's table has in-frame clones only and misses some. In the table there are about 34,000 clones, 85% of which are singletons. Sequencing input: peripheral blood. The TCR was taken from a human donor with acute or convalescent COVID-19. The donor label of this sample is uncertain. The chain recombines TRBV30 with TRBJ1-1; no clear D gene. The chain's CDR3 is CAWSIGNTEAFF. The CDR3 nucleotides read TGTGCCTGGTCTATCGGGAACACTGAAGCTTTCTTT.